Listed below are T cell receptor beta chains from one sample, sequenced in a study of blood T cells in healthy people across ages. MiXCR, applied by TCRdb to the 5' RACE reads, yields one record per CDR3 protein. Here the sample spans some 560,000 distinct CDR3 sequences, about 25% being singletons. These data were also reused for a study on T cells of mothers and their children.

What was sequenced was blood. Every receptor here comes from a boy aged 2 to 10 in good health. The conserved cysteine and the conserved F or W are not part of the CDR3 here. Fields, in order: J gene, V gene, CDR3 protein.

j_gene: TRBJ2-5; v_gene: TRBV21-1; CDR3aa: ASSINRVQETQY
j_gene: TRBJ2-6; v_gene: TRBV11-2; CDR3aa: ASSLVRAGALSGANVLT
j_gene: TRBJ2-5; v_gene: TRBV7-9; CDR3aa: ASRSGRDAETQY
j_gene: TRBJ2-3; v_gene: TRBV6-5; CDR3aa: ASSCVSGTSGSLTDTQY
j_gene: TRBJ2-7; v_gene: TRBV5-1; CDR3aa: ASSSRGGEGYEQY
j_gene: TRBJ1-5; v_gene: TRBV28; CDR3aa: ASRLGQGDQPQH
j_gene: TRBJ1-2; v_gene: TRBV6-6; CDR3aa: ASSSRDRGDYGYT
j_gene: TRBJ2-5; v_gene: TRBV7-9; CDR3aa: ASSSQVGTGLKVVETQY
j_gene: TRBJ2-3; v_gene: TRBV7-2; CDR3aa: ASSFSRSSGRDTDTQY
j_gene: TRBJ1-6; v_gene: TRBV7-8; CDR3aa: ASSPGQGRSPLH
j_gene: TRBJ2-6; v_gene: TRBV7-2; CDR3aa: ASSPGLAVSSGANVLT
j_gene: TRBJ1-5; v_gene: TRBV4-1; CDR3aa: ASSQETHQPQH